This section outlines one T cell receptor beta chain sequence together with its context. Its target is unknown. These data belong to a study of cytomegalovirus exposure and HLA in healthy donors. Study results and limitations: Rarity characterized most TCR sequences, yet some public TCRs appeared in many donors.

Generated by immunoSEQ multiplex PCR, the TCRdb table keeps only in-frame clones and is missing some. The data show 140,000 to 150,000 clones, with 94% seen just once and about 1.7% held by the top ten. CDR1 is SNHLY and CDR2 is FYNNEI in the germline V gene. This CDR3 region has 15 residues. With V trimmed by 7 bases and J by 8 bases, 14 bases remained unmatched. What was sequenced was PBMCs. The chain combines TRBV2 with TRBJ1-2; 9 bases map to TRBD1. This clonotype originated in a young man in good health and CMV-seropositive. CDR3 residues: CASNPLPGQGEGYTF. Here the CDR3 DNA reads TGTGCCAGCAACCCCTTGCCGGGACAGGGTGAAGGCTACACCTTC.